The T cell receptor (beta chain) under discussion was sequenced for a study of shared T cell receptors in the human thymus. V lost 4 bases to trimming and J lost 9 bases; unmatched junction nucleotides: 19. Germline values: CDR1 SGHTA, CDR2 FQGNSA. The CDR3 covers 18 residues. Assay: immunoSEQ multiplex PCR; the TCRdb copy retains only in-frame clones and omits some. The sample shows approximately 760,000 clones, approximately 85% of them seen only once. These records were also assigned to another study, of human thymus T cells. From that paper: Donors consisted of healthy Finnish infants (having corrective surgery for congenital heart defects). It was from resections taken during corrective heart surgery that the thymus tissue came. Apparent bias marked the V and J gene usage of thymic and blood repertoires. As related research reported, thymic repertoires overlapped highly among unrelated individuals.

Source material: thymocytes. J is TRBJ2-1 and V is TRBV7-2, with 9 bases that match TRBD2. The source of this sequence is a girl younger than two with a congenital heart defect. The CDR3 protein is CASSSQAPGGGVEVEQFF. CDR3 bases: TGTGCCAGCAGCTCACAAGCCCCCGGCGGGGGGGTCGAGGTTGAGCAGTTCTTC.